These 25 T cell receptor beta chains share one sample of origin, sequenced in a study of shared clonotypes between healthy human individuals. Here immunoSEQ multiplex PCR was the method, and the copy in TCRdb shows in-frame clones only, minus some. The sample comprises millions of clones, approximately 94% of which are singletons, and roughly 1.1% rests with the top ten. Naive-designated CD8 cells lacked CD45RO, were positively enriched for CCR7, and omitted terminally differentiated effector memory CD45RA+ cells. The sequenced material came from naive CD8+ T cells sorted from blood. The receptors were sampled from a man aged 18 to 30 in good health.

CDR3 residues: CSVEDSGGTDTQYF. The CDR3, as DNA: TGCAGCGTTGAAGATTCCGGCGGAACAGATACGCAGTATTTT. This chain links TRBV29-1 with TRBJ2-3; no reliable D call. Per the germline V gene, CDR1 is SQVTM and CDR2 is ANQGSEA. Trimming removed 0 bases from V and 3 bases from J, with 10 bases in between. The CDR3 runs to 14 residues.

This chain joins TRBV2 and TRBJ1-4, with D perhaps TRBD1 (5 bases). The V and J ends lost 0 bases and 10 bases respectively, with 18 bases between them. The germline CDR1 and CDR2 sequences are SNHLY and FYNNEI. This CDR3 has 16 residues. The CDR3 loop is CASSEARVSGPGKLFF. The CDR3 coding sequence is TGTGCCAGCAGTGAAGCGCGGGTCTCGGGGCCGGGAAAACTGTTTTTT.

The chain recombines TRBV4-1 with TRBJ2-2, with D perhaps matching TRBD2 (6 bases). This CDR3 is built from 17 residues. Germline values: CDR1 MGHRA, CDR2 YSYEKL. Trimming removed 2 bases from V and 2 bases from J, with 15 bases in between. CDR3 loop: CASSQLELAYNTGELFF. CDR3 nucleotide sequence: TGCGCCAGCAGCCAACTGGAGCTAGCGTATAACACCGGGGAGCTGTTTTTT.

With respect to this clone: The same CDR3 can be traced to other DNA sequences in this sample. CDR3 residues: CASSETGANTEAFF. DNA for the CDR3: TGCGCCAGCAGTGAGACAGGGGCCAACACTGAAGCTTTCTTT. V is TRBV10-1 and J is TRBJ1-1; 7 nucleotides match TRBD1. The CDR3 has 14 residues. The J segment lost 2 bases and the V segment lost 2 bases, leaving 2 bases of the junction unmatched. Germline CDR1 WNHNN, CDR2 SYGVQD (reference sequence).

The chain joins TRBV28 to TRBJ2-1; maybe TRBD1 (6 bases). The germline V and J ends were trimmed by 3 bases and 4 bases, with 13 bases remaining between them. CDR1 is MDHEN and CDR2 is SYDVKM in the germline V gene. This CDR3 region has 15 residues. The CDR3 nucleotides are TGTGCCAGCAGTTTTGAGGGGACAAATTACAATGAGCAGTTCTTC. Its translation is CASSFEGTNYNEQFF.

The chain links TRBV27 to TRBJ2-7, with 7 positions matching TRBD1. Germline V gives CDR1 MNHEY, CDR2 SMNVEV (reference sequence). The CDR3 is 15 amino acids. V was pared by 2 bases and J by 9 bases, with 13 bases of the junction left unmatched. CDR3 protein: CASSLRDSPALGQYF. The DNA of the CDR3 is TGTGCCAGCAGTTTACGGGACAGTCCTGCGCTGGGGCAGTACTTC.

Notes on this clone: Other DNA sequences in this sample translate to the same CDR3. The rearrangement uses TRBV6-6 and TRBJ2-1; D perhaps matches TRBD2 (6 bases). V lost 2 bases to trimming and J lost 0 bases, with 8 bases between them. CDR1 is MNHNY, CDR2 SVGAGI, per germline (reference sequence). The CDR3 has 15 residues. CDR3 nucleotide sequence: TGTGCCAGCAGTTACCTCGGGAGCTCCTACAATGAGCAGTTCTTC. Translated: CASSYLGSSYNEQFF.

The sample holds one count of this clone. The chain joins TRBV11-2 to TRBJ1-2, with a tentative D call TRBD1 (6 bases). V lost 4 bases, J lost 8 bases, and 14 bases lay in between. CDR3 size: 13 residues. Germline CDR1 SGHAT, CDR2 FQNNGV. CDR3 loop: CASSYLTGWGYTF. CDR3 bases: TGTGCCAGCAGCTACCTTACAGGGTGGGGCTACACCTTC. The full variable domain, rest sourced from reference TRBV11-2 and TRBJ1-2, is EAGVAQSPRYKIIEKRQSVAFWCNPISGHATLYWYQQILGQGPKLLIQFQNNGVVDDSQLPKDRFSAERLKGVDSTLKIQPAKLEDSAVYLCASSYLTGWGYTFGSGTRLTVV.

The chain has TRBV6-5 and TRBJ2-1, with D possibly being TRBD2 (5 bases). With 0 bases removed from V and 6 bases from J, the gap between germline ends came to 6 bases. Per germline, CDR1 MNHEY and CDR2 SVGAGI. The CDR3 has 13 amino acids. This chain's CDR3 is CASSYSTINEQFF. CDR3 bases: TGTGCCAGCAGTTACTCGACTATCAATGAGCAGTTCTTC.

This clone occurred once. The chain combines TRBV7-8 with TRBJ2-5; no clear D. This CDR3 spans 12 amino acids. V was clipped by 4 bases and J by 5 bases, with 8 bases between them. Germline assignment: CDR1 SGHVS and CDR2 FQNEAQ. CDR3 sequence reads: CASSYPRETQYF. Here the CDR3 DNA reads TGTGCCAGCAGCTATCCCCGGGAGACCCAGTACTTC.

The chain is built from TRBV7-9 and TRBJ1-3; possibly TRBD1 for D (5 bases). The CDR3 is made up of 16 amino acids. V was pared by 0 bases and J by 0 bases, with 9 bases between. CDR1 SEHNR and CDR2 FQNEAQ come from the germline V gene (reference sequence). In nucleotides, the CDR3 is TGTGCCAGCAGCTTAGCAGGGGCAGACTCTGGAAACACCATATATTTT. It specifies CASSLAGADSGNTIYF.

The chain joins TRBV28 to TRBJ2-5, with 9 bases identical to TRBD1. Trimming at V came to 4 bases and at J to 1 base, leaving 10 bases not matched to a gene. Germline assignment: CDR1 MDHEN and CDR2 SYDVKM. The CDR3 contains 17 residues. In DNA, the CDR3 is TGTGCCAGCAGTTCCCTGGACAGGGGTTCCCTCCAAGAGACCCAGTACTTC. This translates into CASSSLDRGSLQETQYF.

The chain carries TRBV28 and TRBJ2-7; a possible D gene is TRBD2 (5 bases). This CDR3 is 16 amino acids long. V lost 2 bases to trimming and J lost 2 bases, with 16 bases between them. Germline CDR1 reads MDHEN; CDR2 reads SYDVKM. Written as DNA, the CDR3 is TGTGCCAGCAGTTTAGGGCTCTTTCGGGGTCCCTACGAGCAGTACTTC. Its protein product is CASSLGLFRGPYEQYF. Full variable domain (missing parts from reference TRBV28 and TRBJ2-7): DVKVTQSSRYLVKRTGEKVFLECVQDMDHENMFWYRQDPGLGLRLIYFSYDVKMKEKGDIPEGYSVSREKKERFSLILESASTNQTSMYLCASSLGLFRGPYEQYFGPGTRLTVT.

The chain links TRBV27 to TRBJ2-3; D tentatively fits TRBD1 or TRBD2 (6 bases each). The CDR3 extends over 15 amino acids. The germline V gene has CDR1 MNHEY and CDR2 SMNVEV (reference sequence). Deletions cut 5 bases from V and 5 bases from J, with 17 bases between. CDR3 sequence (DNA): TGTGCCAGCAGTCGAGGGCCGGGGGCCGTAGATACGCAGTATTTT. It is translated as CASSRGPGAVDTQYF.

V is TRBV11-2 and J is TRBJ2-7; TRBD1 agrees at 8 bases. Germline loops: CDR1 SGHAT, CDR2 FQNNGV. The CDR3 extends over 16 amino acids. The J segment lost 2 bases and the V segment lost 0 bases, leaving 6 bases of the junction unmatched. The CDR3 sequence is CASSLEKGTGTYEQYF. The CDR3 DNA sequence: TGTGCCAGCAGCTTAGAGAAGGGGACAGGTACCTACGAGCAGTACTTC.

This clone was counted only a few times. The same CDR3 also results from other DNA sequences found in this sample. The rearrangement uses TRBV6-5 and TRBJ1-6; TRBD1 matches at 10 bases. Trimming at V came to 4 bases and at J to 9 bases, leaving 6 bases not matched to a gene. From germline, CDR1 is MNHEY and CDR2 SVGAGI. The CDR3 extends over 15 amino acids. DNA for the CDR3: TGTGCCAGCAGTTCGTCGGGACAGGGGAGTTCACCCCTCCACTTT. As protein: CASSSSGQGSSPLHF.

V is TRBV7-6 and J is TRBJ1-6; possible D gene TRBD1, 5 bases. The CDR3 extends over 14 amino acids. Germline V gene sequence: CDR1 SGHVS, CDR2 FNYEAQ. V dropped 5 bases and J dropped 7 bases, with 12 bases sitting between them. The chain's CDR3 is CASSPGTENSPLHF. The CDR3, as DNA: TGTGCCAGCAGCCCCGGGACGGAAAATTCACCCCTCCACTTT. The full variable domain, in which reference TRBV7-6 and TRBJ1-6 provide the parts outside the CDR3, is GAGVSQSPRYKVTKRGQDVALRCDPISGHVSLYWYRQALGQGPEFLTYFNYEAQQDKSGLPNDRFSAERPEGSISTLTIQRTEQRDSAMYRCASSPGTENSPLHFGNGTRLTVT.

CDR3 bases: TGTGCCAGCAGTCTCGGACAGGGTTGGGACACTGAAGCTTTCTTT. It yields the protein CASSLGQGWDTEAFF. The J gene is TRBJ1-1, the V gene TRBV6-1; 8 bases map to TRBD1. This CDR3 comprises 15 residues. Germline V lookup: CDR1 MNHNS, CDR2 SASEGT. With V trimmed by 5 bases and J by 3 bases, 8 bases remained unmatched.

V and J are TRBV7-9 and TRBJ2-3; 9 bases are a match to TRBD1. Germline V gene sequence: CDR1 SEHNR, CDR2 FQNEAQ (reference sequence). V lost 4 bases, J lost 0 bases, and 2 bases stayed unmatched. The CDR3 covers 15 residues. The CDR3 is CASSWGQGSTDTQYF. CDR3 in DNA: TGTGCCAGCAGCTGGGGACAGGGCAGCACAGATACGCAGTATTTT.

This sequence joins TRBV7-6 and TRBJ2-1, with 7 bases aligning to TRBD1. The CDR3 is made up of 14 amino acids. The ends lost 4 bases at V and 3 bases at J; junction bases unmatched: 3. CDR1 is SGHVS, CDR2 FNYEAQ, per germline. The CDR3: CASSYGQDYNEQFF. In DNA form, the CDR3 reads TGTGCCAGCAGCTACGGACAGGACTACAATGAGCAGTTCTTC. The full variable domain, completed using reference TRBV7-6 and TRBJ2-1, is GAGVSQSPRYKVTKRGQDVALRCDPISGHVSLYWYRQALGQGPEFLTYFNYEAQQDKSGLPNDRFSAERPEGSISTLTIQRTEQRDSAMYRCASSYGQDYNEQFFGPGTRLTVL.

The chain employs TRBV4-3 and TRBJ2-1, with a weak D call TRBD2 (7 bases). Trimming shortened V by 5 bases and J by 5 bases, and 25 bases separated the two germline ends. The V gene's germline CDR1 is LGHNA and CDR2 YSLEER. The CDR3 contains 18 residues. This CDR3 is CASSFGTGLVAGDNEQFF. The CDR3 DNA reads TGCGCCAGCAGCTTTGGAACAGGGCTAGTGGCGGGGGACAATGAGCAGTTCTTC.

The chain uses TRBV9 and TRBJ2-2; 9 positions agree with TRBD2. The CDR3 spans 14 residues. CDR1 SGDLS and CDR2 YYNGEE come from the germline V gene. V lost 10 bases, J lost 7 bases, and 11 bases stayed unmatched. This chain's CDR3 is CASSGLAGNGELFF. The DNA of the CDR3 is TGTGCCTCTTCCGGGCTAGCGGGGAACGGGGAGCTGTTTTTT.

The CDR3 DNA follows: TGCGCCAGCAGCCAAGACCCCGGGACAGGGACTGGCTACACCTTC. This translates into CASSQDPGTGTGYTF. V and J are TRBV4-3 and TRBJ1-2; 9 bases agree with TRBD1. V lost 0 bases, J lost 7 bases, and 6 bases stayed unmatched. The CDR3 is made up of 15 amino acids. Germline V lookup: CDR1 LGHNA, CDR2 YSLEER.

This clone appeared once. This rearrangement joins TRBV27 to TRBJ1-2; D is uncertain. Germline assignment: CDR1 MNHEY and CDR2 SMNVEV (reference sequence). The CDR3 runs to 14 residues. Trimming removed 5 bases from V and 6 bases from J, with 16 bases in between. The CDR3 DNA reads as TGTGCCAGCAGTCCACGCAACGCCCTCGATGGCTACACCTTC. This translates into CASSPRNALDGYTF.

This chain joins TRBV7-8 and TRBJ2-7; D remains unclear. The germline gives CDR1 SGHVS, CDR2 FQNEAQ. The CDR3 runs to 12 residues. V dropped 5 bases and J dropped 4 bases, with 9 bases sitting between them. CDR3 region: CASSTDGYEQYF. Written as DNA, the CDR3 is TGTGCCAGCAGCACGGACGGGTACGAGCAGTACTTC. The variable domain in full, with the rest retrieved from reference TRBV7-8 and TRBJ2-7, is GAGVSQSPRYKVAKRGQDVALRCDPISGHVSLFWYQQALGQGPEFLTYFQNEAQLDKSGLPSDRFFAERPEGSVSTLKIQRTQQEDSAVYLCASSTDGYEQYFGPGTRLTVT.